This T cell receptor (beta chain) derives from a study of spatial heterogeneity in lung cancer. On the study more broadly: For the average unique TCR and UMI combination, more than 9.5 occurrences appeared in raw reads.

Every TCR cDNA molecule carried a tag that served as a unique molecular identifier. Via MiXCR, TCRdb re-called the 5' RACE reads, giving one row per CDR3 protein. Of about 85,000 distinct CDR3 sequences listed, 15% to 20% are singletons. Noted time point: sample taken at primary tumor resection. The input material, whole RNA from tumor, nontumor lung or frozen PBMC, was sequenced unsorted. Donation came from around 77 patients with untreated early-stage non-small cell lung cancer. This clonotype rates as hyperexpanded. V was clipped by 5 bases and J by 8 bases; unmatched bases: 7. The germline CDR1 and CDR2 sequences are SEHNR and FQNEAQ (reference sequence). This CDR3 comprises 14 residues.

The material sequenced was PBMCs, taken at surgery. This TCR was sampled from a male donor with early-stage non-small cell lung cancer. V and J are TRBV7-9 and TRBJ2-1; 9 bases line up with TRBD2. The CDR3 region has the DNA TGTGCCAGCAGCAAACCGGGACTAGCAGATGAGCAGTTCTTC. Translating it yields CASSKPGLADEQFF. The full variable domain, its missing parts supplied by reference TRBV7-9 and TRBJ2-1, is DTGVSQNPRHKITKRGQNVTFRCDPISEHNRLYWYRQTLGQGPEFLTYFQNEAQLEKSRLLSDRFSAERPKGSFSTLEIQRTEQGDSAMYLCASSKPGLADEQFFGPGTRLTVL.